This T cell receptor (beta chain) was observed in a study of cytomegalovirus exposure and HLA in healthy donors. Study details: Roughly 80% of around 390 genotyped donors fell in the Caucasian-associated ancestry cluster. Study-wide points: In a later analysis, parvovirus B19, influenza, CMV and Epstein-Barr virus appeared linked to several top co-occurrence clusters.

PCR was performed using 60 Vbeta and 13 Jbeta primers. The assay was immunoSEQ multiplex PCR, and TCRdb's table has in-frame clones only and misses some. The sample has approximately 130,000 clones; about 81% are singletons. The germline V gene encodes CDR1 SEHNR and CDR2 FQNEAQ (reference sequence). The junction had 4 bases not matched to a gene; V was cut back by 5 bases and J by 7 bases. The CDR3 is 13 amino acids. To note about this clone: The antigen remains unidentified.

Input material: PBMCs. This receptor was taken from a woman aged 45-60 years in good health and CMV-seropositive. This chain connects TRBV7-9 to TRBJ1-5; TRBD1 agrees at 8 bases. The CDR3: CASSPDRGQPQHF. CDR3 sequence (DNA): TGTGCCAGCAGCCCTGACAGGGGCCAGCCCCAGCATTTT.